The 7 T cell receptor beta chains below all came from one sample that was sequenced in a study of blood T cells in healthy people across ages. Sample-barcoded 5' priming and a J-beta primer mix drove a second PCR of about 6 to 12 cycles. A single record per CDR3 protein comes from TCRdb applying MiXCR to the 5' RACE reads. Of some 750,000 distinct CDR3 sequences listed, about a fifth are singletons. The sequenced sample was blood. These TCRs come from a man aged 65 to 79 in good health.

This clonotype was observed a handful of times. The V call is TRBV12-3 or TRBV12-4, the J call TRBJ2-5; D is ambiguous. The CDR3 contains 15 residues. V was clipped by 1 base and J by 1 base, with 10 bases between them. The CDR3 nucleotides are TGTGCCAGCAGTTTAGGGACCTTACCCCAAGAGACCCAGTACTTC. Its protein product is CASSLGTLPQETQYF.

DNA of the CDR3: TGTGCCAGCTCACCGGCTCCCAAAGAGACCCAGTACTTC. This gives the protein CASSPAPKETQYF. V is TRBV18 and J is TRBJ2-5, with D hard to call. The CDR3 is 13 amino acids. Between the trimmed V and J ends, which lost 3 bases and 3 bases, there was a span of 8 bases. Looked up from germline, CDR1 is KGHSH and CDR2 is LQKENI. The variable domain in full, completed from reference TRBV18 and TRBJ2-5, reads NAGVMQNPRHLVRRRGQEARLRCSPMKGHSHVYWYRQLPEEGLKFMVYLQKENIIDESGMPKERFSAEFPKEGPSILRIQQVVRGDSAAYFCASSPAPKETQYFGPGTRLLVL.

As for this clonotype: The germline gene is not matched at one end of the junction; a read error may be the cause. This chain uses TRBV20-1 with TRBJ1-1; 8 bases match TRBD1. Germline V CDR1 and CDR2: DFQATT, SNEGSKA (reference sequence). CDR3 size: 14 residues. CDR3 sequence: CSAGTGDSGTGAFF. For the CDR3, the DNA is TGCAGTGCTGGGACAGGAGACTCAGGCACTGGAGCTTTCTTT.

This clonotype was seen a handful of times. The genes are TRBV2 and TRBJ2-3, with D uncertain. The CDR3 extends over 14 amino acids. CDR1 SNHLY and CDR2 FYNNEI come from the germline V gene. V lost 5 bases, J lost 0 bases, and 9 bases lay in between. CDR3 region: CASSISMSTDTQYF. The CDR3 DNA sequence: TGTGCCAGCAGTATATCTATGAGCACAGATACGCAGTATTTT.

CDR3 DNA sequence: TGTGCCAGCAGACCGGGACCTACAAACCAAAACATTCAGTACTTC. Residues: CASRPGPTNQNIQYF. The V and J genes are TRBV12-3 or TRBV12-4 and TRBJ2-4; D may be TRBD1 or TRBD2 (5 bases each). CDR3 length equals 15 residues. V was shortened by 6 bases and J by 5 bases, with 17 bases between the two germline ends.

This clonotype was seen a handful of times. The chain has TRBV6-6 and TRBJ2-5; D gene uncertain. The J call is in doubt because the DNA end fits TRBJ2-1 better. Germline CDR1 reads MNHNY; CDR2 reads SVGAGI (reference sequence). This CDR3 is 12 amino acids long. The CDR3 reads CASSYGLNEQFF. DNA for the CDR3: TGTGCCAGCAGTTACGGCCTAAATGAGCAGTTCTTC.

Concerning this clonotype itself: At one end the junction does not follow the germline gene, possibly because of a read error. V is TRBV12-3 or TRBV12-4 and J is TRBJ2-3; D not certain. The CDR3 consists of 15 residues. The CDR3 DNA reads as TGTGCCAGCAGTTTAGGGACGGGCAGAATAGATGCGCAGTATTTT. Amino acids: CASSLGTGRIDAQYF.